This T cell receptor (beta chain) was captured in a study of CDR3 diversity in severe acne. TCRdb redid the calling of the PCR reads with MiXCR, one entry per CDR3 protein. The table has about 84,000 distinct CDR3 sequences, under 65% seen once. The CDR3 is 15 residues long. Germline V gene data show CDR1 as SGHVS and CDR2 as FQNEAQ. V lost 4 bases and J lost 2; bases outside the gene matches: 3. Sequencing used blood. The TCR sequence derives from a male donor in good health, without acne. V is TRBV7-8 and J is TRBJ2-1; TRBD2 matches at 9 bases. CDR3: CASSSGLAPYNEQFF. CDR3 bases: TGTGCCAGCAGCTCGGGACTAGCTCCCTACAATGAGCAGTTCTTC.